These T cell receptor beta chains were read from a single sample in a study of cytomegalovirus exposure and HLA in healthy donors. Data came from immunoSEQ multiplex PCR; TCRdb stores just in-frame clones and leaves some out. The profile shows 35,000 to 50,000 clones, over 55% of them singletons. Sequencing was carried out using PBMCs. The receptors were gathered from a man aged 60 to 69 in good health and CMV-seropositive. The CDR3 runs from the conserved cysteine through the conserved F or W. D genes are given only for firm matches. Clone size is stated in some rows and not others, as once, few, many or a class when expanded.

few TRBJ2-1 TRBV28 TRBD2 CASIAGGSYNEQFF TGTGCCAGCATAGCGGGAGGGTCCTACAATGAGCAGTTCTTC
NA TRBJ2-5 TRBV6-1 TRBD2 CASTPGSGAQETQYF TGTGCCAGCACTCCGGGGAGCGGGGCCCAAGAGACCCAGTACTTC
NA TRBJ2-7 TRBV15 TRBD2 CATSRDGRALNEQYF TGTGCCACCAGCAGAGACGGGAGGGCCCTAAACGAGCAGTACTTC
NA TRBJ1-5 TRBV6-1 NA CASSKGEGWNQPQHF TGTGCCAGCAGTAAAGGGGAGGGGTGGAATCAGCCCCAGCATTTT
NA TRBJ2-7 TRBV4-3 TRBD1 CASSQETGYEQYF TGCGCCAGCAGCCAAGAGACAGGGTACGAGCAGTACTTC
few TRBJ1-2 TRBV11-2 TRBD1 CASSSSTGVNYGYTF TGTGCCAGCAGCTCAAGCACAGGGGTGAACTATGGCTACACCTTC
NA TRBJ1-6 TRBV5-1 NA CASSLGAGALFGNSPLHF TGCGCCAGCAGCTTGGGGGCAGGGGCGCTCTTTGGAAATTCACCCCTCCACTTT
NA TRBJ2-1 TRBV19 TRBD1 CASSLGQGDNEQFF TGTGCCAGTAGCCTTGGACAGGGGGACAATGAGCAGTTCTTC
NA TRBJ2-5 TRBV7-6 NA CASSPTGQPGTQYF TGTGCCAGCAGCCCAACTGGACAGCCAGGGACCCAGTACTTC
NA TRBJ2-2 TRBV4-3 NA CASSQERDGELFF TGCGCCAGCAGCCAAGAACGGGACGGGGAGCTGTTTTTT
once TRBJ1-2 TRBV19 TRBD1 CASSIDPTTGGAYGYTF TGTGCCAGTAGTATAGATCCCACGACAGGGGGCGCTTATGGCTACACCTTC
NA TRBJ2-5 TRBV6-6 TRBD2 CASSPIIAGDPGSYF TGTGCCAGCAGTCCGATAATAGCGGGAGACCCAGGGTCGTACTTC
NA TRBJ2-1 TRBV5-6 NA CASSLDILRYNEQFF TGTGCCAGCAGCTTGGATATTTTGCGCTACAATGAGCAGTTCTTC
NA TRBJ2-5 TRBV4-3 NA CASSQSGREETQYF TGCGCCAGCAGCCAAAGTGGGAGAGAAGAGACCCAGTACTTC
NA TRBJ1-1 TRBV7-9 TRBD1 CASSLGSTGGTEAFF TGTGCCAGCAGCTTAGGGTCGACAGGGGGGACTGAAGCTTTCTTT
NA TRBJ2-5 TRBV2 NA CASSPRETQYF TGTGCCAGCAGTCCCCGGGAGACCCAGTACTTC
NA TRBJ2-1 TRBV15 TRBD2 CATSRIGGGNNEQFF TGTGCCACCAGCAGAATCGGGGGAGGGAACAATGAGCAGTTCTTC
NA TRBJ2-3 TRBV5-1 TRBD1 CASRRTGQNTDTQYF TGCGCCAGCAGACGGACAGGGCAAAACACAGATACGCAGTATTTT
NA TRBJ1-3 TRBV6-5 NA CASSSEGSGNTIYF TGTGCCAGCTCTTCTGAGGGCTCTGGAAACACCATATATTTT
few TRBJ1-5 TRBV6-7 NA CASSYTRSQRNQPQHF TGTGCCAGCAGTTATACGCGGAGTCAGCGTAATCAGCCCCAGCATTTT
NA TRBJ2-3 TRBV28 NA CASSPHAVAMPDTQYF TGTGCCAGCAGCCCCCACGCCGTAGCGATGCCAGATACGCAGTATTTT
NA TRBJ2-3 TRBV29-1 TRBD2 CSVEASGGTDTQYF TGCAGCGTTGAGGCTAGCGGGGGAACAGATACGCAGTATTTT
NA TRBJ1-1 TRBV11-2 NA CASSSQARRLNTEAFF TGTGCCAGCAGCTCACAGGCCCGAAGATTGAACACTGAAGCTTTCTTT
NA TRBJ2-5 TRBV7-2 TRBD2 CASSSGTSGSEETQYF TGTGCCAGCAGCTCCGGGACTAGCGGGAGTGAGGAGACCCAGTACTTC
NA TRBJ2-7 TRBV27 TRBD2 CASSLMGGRVQYF TGTGCCAGCAGTTTGATGGGTGGGAGGGTGCAGTACTTC
NA TRBJ1-4 TRBV27 NA CASSPNPIPEEKLFF TGTGCCAGCAGTCCCAACCCTATACCTGAAGAGAAACTGTTTTTT
NA TRBJ2-3 TRBV10-1 TRBD2 CASSDGSGRAGGEDTQYF TGCGCCAGCAGTGATGGTAGCGGGAGGGCCGGGGGAGAAGATACGCAGTATTTT
NA TRBJ2-7 TRBV7-2 TRBD2 CASLETLAGIDEQYF TGTGCCAGCCTAGAGACCCTAGCGGGAATCGACGAGCAGTACTTC
NA TRBJ2-1 TRBV5-1 TRBD1 CASSLGSTGGSNEQFF TGCGCCAGCAGCTTGGGCAGCACAGGGGGCTCTAATGAGCAGTTCTTC
few TRBJ2-7 TRBV9 NA CASSVDVAEYEQYF TGTGCCAGCAGCGTTGATGTAGCGGAGTACGAGCAGTACTTC
NA TRBJ1-1 TRBV30 TRBD1 CAWKGDRGHTEAFF TGTGCCTGGAAGGGGGACAGGGGGCACACTGAAGCTTTCTTT
NA TRBJ2-2 TRBV7-2 NA CASSLQGPPGELFF TGTGCCAGCAGCTTACAGGGGCCCCCCGGGGAGCTGTTTTTT
NA TRBJ1-2 TRBV28 NA CASSLRTDSSTF TGTGCCAGCAGTTTAAGGACGGACTCATCCACCTTC
few TRBJ2-1 TRBV4-3 TRBD2 CASSQDLAGGSHNEQFF TGCGCCAGCAGCCAAGATCTCGCGGGAGGCTCTCACAATGAGCAGTTCTTC
NA TRBJ2-5 TRBV7-9 NA CASSLNREETQYF TGTGCCAGCAGCTTAAACAGGGAAGAGACCCAGTACTTC
NA TRBJ2-7 TRBV6-1 TRBD2 CASSERVAGGYEQYF TGTGCCAGCAGTGAACGGGTAGCGGGAGGCTACGAGCAGTACTTC
NA TRBJ1-1 TRBV28 NA CASSPRVGGEGNTEAFF TGTGCCAGCAGTCCCCGTGTTGGGGGCGAGGGAAACACTGAAGCTTTCTTT
NA TRBJ1-2 TRBV27 NA CASSPQTSRGAYGYTF TGTGCCAGCAGTCCACAAACCTCGCGGGGGGCCTATGGCTACACCTTC
NA TRBJ2-3 TRBV6-1 NA CASSVAGRGDTQYF TGTGCCAGCAGTGTAGCCGGGAGAGGAGATACGCAGTATTTT
few TRBJ2-1 TRBV19 NA CASSIPLQGRLTEQFF TGTGCCAGTAGTATCCCCCTACAGGGACGGCTGACTGAGCAGTTCTTC
few TRBJ2-1 TRBV14 NA CASSATEPSRPSSYNEQFF TGTGCCAGCAGCGCGACGGAGCCTAGCAGACCGAGCTCCTACAATGAGCAGTTCTTC
NA TRBJ1-4 TRBV4-3 NA CASSQERGANEKLFF TGCGCCAGCAGCCAAGAGCGGGGCGCTAATGAAAAACTGTTTTTT
NA TRBJ1-1 TRBV16 NA CASSQLTDKAFF TGTGCCAGCAGCCAATTGACAGACAAAGCTTTCTTT
few TRBJ1-5 TRBV19 NA CASKLRGNQPQHF TGTGCCAGTAAATTGCGGGGCAATCAGCCCCAGCATTTT
NA TRBJ2-3 TRBV7-2 TRBD2 CASSRRPSGSSDTQYF TGTGCCAGCAGCAGAAGACCTAGCGGGAGTTCTGATACGCAGTATTTT
NA TRBJ2-1 TRBV27 TRBD1 CASSLWDRDFDEQFF TGTGCCAGCAGTTTGTGGGACAGGGATTTCGATGAGCAGTTCTTC
NA TRBJ2-1 TRBV7-6 TRBD2 CASSIQGGSYPNEQFF TGTGCCAGCAGCATTCAGGGCGGGAGCTATCCCAATGAGCAGTTCTTC
NA TRBJ1-4 TRBV19 NA CASSMGAHEKLFF TGTGCCAGTAGTATGGGAGCTCATGAAAAACTGTTTTTT
NA TRBJ2-7 TRBV5-8 TRBD2 CASSLGGLAVYEQYF TGTGCCAGCAGCTTGGGTGGACTAGCGGTGTACGAGCAGTACTTC
NA TRBJ1-1 TRBV11-2 NA CASSRLLGNTEAFF TGTGCCAGCAGCCGACTCCTCGGGAACACTGAAGCTTTCTTT
NA TRBJ2-7 TRBV5-4 NA CASSLWTASYEQYF TGTGCCAGCAGCCTTTGGACAGCGAGCTACGAGCAGTACTTC
few TRBJ2-1 TRBV28 NA CASSPSPGVSDEQFF TGTGCCAGCAGTCCCAGCCCGGGAGTGAGTGATGAGCAGTTCTTC